This TCR beta chain was captured by sequencing in a study of molecular identifiers for immune sequencing clone quantification. Isolation of naive CD8 T cells was achieved by sorting on a CD8+CD4-CCR7+CD45RA+ phenotype. TCRdb recomputed calls from the PCR reads with MiXCR, one row per CDR3 protein. The table records roughly 24,000 distinct CDR3 sequences, 17% of them present only once. A few counts support this clonotype. One end of the junction is discordant with germline, which a read error may explain. This clonotype originated in a human donor in good health. Some libraries in this study had Jurkat cell RNA spiked in. The sample was naive CD8+ T cells from blood, with Jurkat cell RNA spiked in. Subset reported: FACS-sorted CD8+CD4-CCR7+CD45RA+ naive T cells.

Here the CDR3 DNA reads TGCGCCAGCAGCCAAACAGGATACGTGCAGTACTTC. This codes for CASSQTGYVQYF. This chain uses TRBV4-1 with TRBJ2-7; the D gene is possibly TRBD1 (5 bases). Germline assignment: CDR1 MGHRA and CDR2 YSYEKL. CDR3 length: 12 amino acids.